The 20 T cell receptor beta chains reported below all come from one sample, sequenced in a study of blood T cell repertoires in COVID-19 (dated by TCRdb to about 2020). Library preparation was by the immunoSEQ multiplex PCR assay. TCRdb limited this immuneACCESS table to in-frame rearrangements with V and J called. A share of clones is missing; checked studies link under half to unresolved V genes, and the rest is unexplained. The sample table lists nearly 45,000 clones, 87% of them with a count of one. About a quarter of the sample is held by the ten biggest clonotypes. The specimen was peripheral blood. The receptors stem from a woman of 80 years or more in a cohort sampled during active or convalescent COVID-19.

This clone was seen only a few times. Here the CDR3 DNA reads TGTGCCAGCAGCGTCCAGGGAAGAGCTGGTGAAAAACTGTTTTTT. Translation gives CASSVQGRAGEKLFF. V usage is TRBV9 and J usage is TRBJ1-4; weak D call: TRBD1 (5 bases). CDR3 length: 15 residues. With 2 bases removed from V and 7 bases from J, the gap between germline ends came to 15 bases. The germline V gene has CDR1 SGDLS and CDR2 YYNGEE.

V is TRBV7-9 and J is TRBJ1-6; 8 nucleotides match TRBD1. The CDR3 sequence is 13 residues long. V lost 4 bases and J lost 10; bases outside the gene matches: 3. Germline CDR1 is SEHNR and CDR2 is FQNEAQ (reference sequence). CDR3 nucleotide sequence: TGTGCCAGCAGCTCGGGACAGGTGTCACCCCTCCACTTT. Translated, it gives CASSSGQVSPLHF.

The J gene is TRBJ1-2, the V gene TRBV5-1, with a possible D match to TRBD1 (6 bases). Trimming took 4 bases from V and 7 from J, leaving 14 bases between them. Germline loops: CDR1 SGHRS, CDR2 YFSETQ. The CDR3 consists of 13 residues. The CDR3 DNA follows: TGCGCCAGCAGCAGGGCGGACAGTAGTGGCTACACCTTC. The encoded protein is CASSRADSSGYTF.

The gene calls are TRBV4-3 and TRBJ2-3, with 8 bases matching TRBD2. Germline CDR1 is LGHNA and CDR2 is YSLEER. The CDR3 is 16 residues long. V dropped 4 bases and J dropped 0; count of bases not matched to a gene: 6. The CDR3 region is CASSLRASGSTDTQYF. The CDR3 nucleotides read TGCGCCAGCAGCCTCAGGGCTAGCGGGAGCACAGATACGCAGTATTTT.

The genes are TRBV3-1 (or the pseudogene TRBV3-2) and TRBJ1-2; 7 positions match TRBD1. Losses at the gene ends were 1 base for V and 4 bases for J; bases not matched to a gene: 3. The CDR3 consists of 14 residues. CDR1 is LGHDT and CDR2 is YNNKEL in the germline V gene (reference sequence). CDR3 DNA: TGTGCCAGCAGCCAAGCAGGGGGGTCCTATGGCTACACCTTC. It specifies CASSQAGGSYGYTF.

The chain uses TRBV27 and TRBJ2-3; 9 bases fit TRBD1. The CDR3 has 15 residues. Germline CDR1 reads MNHEY; CDR2 reads SMNVEV (reference sequence). Trimming took 6 bases from V and 5 from J; bases not matched to a gene: 9. DNA for the CDR3: TGTGCCAGCAGAAAGGCGGGACAGGGTGGAGATACGCAGTATTTT. This codes for CASRKAGQGGDTQYF.

This clone was seen only once. V gene TRBV11-2 combines with J gene TRBJ2-7; TRBD1 agrees at 9 bases. The ends lost 5 bases at V and 6 bases at J; junction bases unmatched: 8. CDR1 and CDR2 from the germline V gene are SGHAT and FQNNGV. The CDR3 covers 14 residues. CDR3 amino acids: CASSIGTGSSEQYF. CDR3 DNA: TGTGCCAGCAGCATCGGGACAGGGTCTTCCGAGCAGTACTTC.

This chain connects TRBV12-3 or TRBV12-4 to TRBJ2-7; D is possibly TRBD2 (6 bases). The CDR3 loop spans 13 amino acids. V was cut by 7 bases and J by 6 bases, with 16 bases left in between. The CDR3 sequence: CASTRLGTIEQYF. In nucleotides, the CDR3 is TGTGCCAGCACGAGACTAGGAACTATCGAGCAGTACTTC.

The genes are TRBV4-3 and TRBJ1-2; D unresolved. This CDR3 has 15 residues. V shed 4 bases and J shed 4 bases, with 16 bases lying between them. Per the germline V gene, CDR1 is LGHNA and CDR2 is YSLEER. The CDR3 DNA reads as TGCGCCAGCAGCCCGGTCCTCCAACCCCGCTATGGCTACACCTTC. Its protein is CASSPVLQPRYGYTF.

The rearrangement joins TRBV19 to TRBJ2-3; TRBD2 agrees at 9 bases. The CDR3 length is 17 residues. Germline trimming cut 7 bases from V and 5 bases from J; bases unmatched to any gene: 16. CDR1 is LNHDA, CDR2 SQIVND, per germline (reference sequence). CDR3 coding DNA: TGTGCCAGTACAGGGAGCGGGGGGTCCCTCCGAGGAGATACGCAGTATTTT. The encoded protein is CASTGSGGSLRGDTQYF.

The rearrangement links TRBV29-1 to TRBJ2-7; 16 bases map to TRBD2. The CDR3 extends over 17 amino acids. J was trimmed by 7 bases and V by 2 bases; bases with no gene match: 11. Germline CDR1 reads SQVTM; CDR2 reads ANQGSEA. The CDR3 DNA follows: TGCAGCGTTGAAACCGGGACTAGCGGGAGGGCCATTGGGGAGCAGTACTTC. Translated: CSVETGTSGRAIGEQYF.

The CDR3 DNA sequence: TGTGCCAGCAGCTCTCAGGGAGGGGACACTGAAGCTTTCTTT. Translating it yields CASSSQGGDTEAFF. The J gene is TRBJ1-1, the V gene TRBV11-3, with a weak D call TRBD1 (5 bases). The CDR3 has 14 amino acids. The V gene lost 4 bases and the J gene lost 3 bases, with 12 bases spanning the gap. Germline V lookup: CDR1 SGHNT, CDR2 YENEEA.

The rearrangement joins TRBV6-2 or TRBV6-3 to TRBJ1-2; D perhaps matches TRBD1 (6 bases). Germline V gene data show CDR1 as MNHEY and CDR2 as SVGEGT. The CDR3 is 13 amino acids. The V gene lost 2 bases and the J gene lost 4 bases, with 8 bases spanning the gap. The CDR3 DNA follows: TGTGCCAGCAGTTACGGGACATCCTATGGCTACACCTTC. It codes for CASSYGTSYGYTF.

The chain has TRBV5-5 and TRBJ2-2; TRBD1 matches 9 bases. The CDR3 contains 16 residues. Unmatched junction bases numbered 8, after V lost 4 bases and J lost 4 bases. Germline-derived CDR1 and CDR2 are SGHKS and YYEKEE (reference sequence). CDR3 in DNA: TGTGCCAGCAGCCGGGGACAGGGCCGGGTCACCGGGGAGCTGTTTTTT. Translating it yields CASSRGQGRVTGELFF.

This clone was found once. CDR3 region: CASSQARSRRETQYF. CDR3 nucleotide sequence: TGTGCCAGCAGTCAGGCTCGGTCCAGGAGGGAGACCCAGTACTTC. The gene calls are TRBV6-2 or TRBV6-3 and TRBJ2-5, with a tentative D call TRBD2 (5 bases). Trimming took off 5 bases at V and 5 bases at J, with 18 bases between the two ends. The germline V gene has CDR1 MNHEY and CDR2 SVGEGT. CDR3 length equals 15 residues.

The chain carries TRBV4-3 and TRBJ2-2; the match to TRBD2 covers 9 bases. The CDR3 has 16 residues. CDR1 and CDR2 (germline): LGHNA, YSLEER. J was trimmed by 1 base and V by 3 bases; bases with no gene match: 3. The chain's CDR3 is CASSHQLAGNTGELFF. The CDR3 DNA follows: TGCGCCAGCAGCCACCAACTAGCGGGGAACACCGGGGAGCTGTTTTTT.

V gene TRBV19 combines with J gene TRBJ1-2; 9 bases map to TRBD1. Germline-derived CDR1 and CDR2 are LNHDA and SQIVND (reference sequence). Unmatched junction bases numbered 3, after V lost 3 bases and J lost 4 bases. This CDR3 spans 14 amino acids. Here the CDR3 reads CASSMDRGSYGYTF. The CDR3 DNA reads as TGTGCCAGTAGTATGGACAGGGGAAGCTATGGCTACACCTTC.

The V call is TRBV7-8, the J call TRBJ1-2, with TRBD1 as a possible D gene (5 bases). This CDR3 is built from 12 residues. The V end lost 5 bases, the J end lost 8 bases, and 12 bases lay between the germline ends. The germline gives CDR1 SGHVS, CDR2 FQNEAQ. The CDR3 protein is CASSPDSGGYTF. Here the CDR3 DNA reads TGTGCCAGCAGCCCCGACAGTGGAGGCTACACCTTC.

This chain joins TRBV6-5 and TRBJ1-5, with TRBD1 as a possible D gene (5 bases). The germline CDR1 and CDR2 sequences are MNHEY and SVGAGI. Trimming shortened V by 7 bases and J by 2 bases, and 12 bases separated the two germline ends. The CDR3 runs 14 residues. CDR3 in amino acids: CASTPPGGNQPQHF. The CDR3 nucleotides are TGTGCCAGCACCCCCCCGGGGGGCAATCAGCCCCAGCATTTT.

The chain uses TRBV24-1 and TRBJ2-3; TRBD2 agrees at 14 bases. CDR3 length: 18 residues. The junction had 6 bases not matched to a gene; V was cut back by 5 bases and J by 0 bases. Germline V CDR1 and CDR2: KGHDR, SFDVKD. The CDR3 region is CATSGGLAGASSTDTQYF. CDR3 in DNA: TGTGCCACCAGTGGGGGACTAGCGGGGGCGTCTAGCACAGATACGCAGTATTTT.